This T cell receptor (beta chain) appears in the sequencing data of a study of CD8+ T cells in alopecia areata. Regarding this clone: Its antigen is currently unknown.

Study outcomes and limitations: More clonal than normal scalp was lesional scalp, particularly alopecia totalis/universalis.

Extracted from the samples, RNA was reverse transcribed into cDNA to serve as the sequencing template. The repertoire was sequenced with immunoSEQ multiplex PCR; TCRdb's copy has only in-frame clones and lacks some. The table has about 210,000 clones, roughly 40% seen once. This CDR3 region has 13 residues. In germline, CDR1 is SGHTA, CDR2 FQGNSA. The V end lost 6 bases, the J end lost 0 bases, and 8 bases lay between the germline ends. Treatment described: oral pan-JAK inhibitor, 5-10 mg twice daily. This specimen consisted of CD4+ T cells sorted from blood, obtained at roughly week 36, from a patient treated with tofacitinib. The sequence was obtained from a human donor with alopecia areata. The chain recombines TRBV7-2 with TRBJ1-2; D unclear. CDR3: CASRGLANYGYTF. CDR3 sequence (DNA): TGTGCCAGCAGAGGGTTAGCTAACTATGGCTACACCTTC.